This entry lists 10 T cell receptor beta chains sequenced from one sample in a study of CD8 T cells in Susac syndrome. RNA in amounts of roughly 0.5 to 1 ug was reverse transcribed with random hexamers. From the immunoSEQ multiplex PCR reads, TCRdb called clonotypes with MiXCR, one entry per CDR3 protein. The sample records some 99,000 distinct CDR3 sequences, 90% to 96% being singletons. The sequencing input was CD4+ T cells from PBMCs. Every receptor here comes from a human donor in good health.

CDR3: CASSLIRGPGTDTQYF. Here the CDR3 DNA reads TGTGCCAGCAGCTTAATACGGGGGCCTGGCACAGATACGCAGTATTTT. J is TRBJ2-3 and V is TRBV11-2; D is possibly TRBD1 or TRBD2 (6 bases each). V gave up 2 bases and J gave up 1 base, with 13 bases separating them. This CDR3 has 16 amino acids. CDR1 and CDR2 (germline): SGHAT, FQNNGV.

V usage is TRBV27 and J usage is TRBJ2-2; D might be TRBD2 (5 bases). From germline, CDR1 is MNHEY and CDR2 SMNVEV (reference sequence). The length of the CDR3 is 16 residues. Trimming stripped 2 bases from V and 3 bases from J, with 13 bases between. For the CDR3, the DNA is TGTGCCAGCAGTTTAACTAGGCCTGGGGACACCGGGGAGCTGTTTTTT. Its protein product is CASSLTRPGDTGELFF.

This chain connects TRBV3-1 to TRBJ2-5, with unresolved D. The CDR3 is 13 residues long. Germline V gene lookup returns CDR1 LGHDT and CDR2 YNNKEL (reference sequence). With 2 bases removed from V and 1 base from J, the gap between germline ends came to 5 bases. In DNA, the CDR3 is TGTGCCAGCAGCCAAAATTTCCAAGAGACCCAGTACTTC. It specifies CASSQNFQETQYF.

As for this clonotype: The junction departs from the called germline gene at one end, perhaps through a read error. The V and J genes are TRBV7-7 and TRBJ2-5, with D perhaps TRBD2 (5 bases). The CDR3 totals 14 residues. Germline lookup yields CDR1 SSHAT and CDR2 FNYEAQ (reference sequence). The CDR3 reads CASSLAQAQETQYF. Here the CDR3 DNA reads TGTGCTAGCAGCTTAGCGCAGGCCCAAGAGACCCAGTACTTC.

The chain uses TRBV6-2 or TRBV6-3 and TRBJ1-2; TRBD1 is a possible D gene (6 bases). From germline, CDR1 is MNHEY and CDR2 SVGEGT. There are 15 residues in the CDR3. V shed 7 bases and J shed 2 bases, with 17 bases lying between them. CDR3 sequence: CASTRRDNPNYGYTF. The CDR3 bases are TGTGCCAGCACTCGCCGGGACAACCCCAACTATGGCTACACCTTC.

The V call is TRBV18, the J call TRBJ2-3; D possibly corresponds to TRBD2 (6 bases). The CDR3 runs to 14 residues. Germline V gene sequence: CDR1 KGHSH, CDR2 LQKENI. V was trimmed by 3 bases and J by 6 bases, leaving 13 bases between them. CDR3 sequence (DNA): TGTGCCAGCTCACCCGGGACTCCGAGGGATACGCAGTATTTT. It encodes CASSPGTPRDTQYF.

This clonotype is a singleton in its sample. The chain employs TRBV20-1 and TRBJ1-5; D is unresolved. The CDR3 spans 12 residues. Trimming took off 5 bases at V and 4 bases at J, with 9 bases between the two ends. CDR1 DFQATT and CDR2 SNEGSKA come from the germline V gene (reference sequence). The CDR3 here is CSAGRTNQPQHF. For the CDR3, the DNA is TGCAGTGCTGGGCGGACTAATCAGCCCCAGCATTTT.

This clonotype has a single count. This chain connects TRBV29-1 to TRBJ2-1; TRBD1 matches 9 bases. After removal of 4 bases from V and 5 bases from J, the junction contained 9 bases not matched to a gene. The CDR3 contains 15 residues. In germline, CDR1 is SQVTM, CDR2 ANQGSEA. The DNA for the CDR3 is TGCAGCGTTGCGATCGACACAGGGGGCAACAATGAGCAGTTCTTC. This sequence encodes CSVAIDTGGNNEQFF.

V usage is TRBV18 and J usage is TRBJ1-3; 8 positions match TRBD1. V was pared by 1 base and J by 2 bases, with 4 bases of the junction left unmatched. The germline V gene encodes CDR1 KGHSH and CDR2 LQKENI. The length of the CDR3 is 16 residues. Here the CDR3 reads CASSPLDRAAGNTIYF. The CDR3 nucleotides are TGTGCCAGCTCACCACTGGACAGGGCAGCTGGAAACACCATATATTTT.

V gene TRBV6-1 combines with J gene TRBJ2-1; TRBD1 agrees at 7 bases. Germline V gene sequence: CDR1 MNHNS, CDR2 SASEGT. The CDR3 spans 14 residues. V lost 4 bases and J lost 10; bases outside the gene matches: 10. The CDR3 loop is CASSGDSGYGEQFF. The CDR3 nucleotides read TGTGCCAGCAGTGGGGACAGTGGATACGGCGAGCAGTTCTTC.